This TCR beta chain is from a study of OX40 agonist ivuxolimab in advanced cancers. Assay used: immunoSEQ multiplex PCR; TCRdb lists only in-frame clones, some missing. The sample has 60,000 to 75,000 clones, 88% seen once. This CDR3 is 14 amino acids long. Trimming removed 1 base at V and 5 bases at J, with 9 bases between. Germline-derived CDR1 and CDR2 are LNHDA and SQIVND (reference sequence). Findings and caveats of the study: Partial responders at 0.1-3.0 mg/kg had among the lowest clonal expansion. The CD4+ and CD8+ T cells in the blood had expanded clonally by week 6 at 0.1 to 3.0 mg/kg.

Remarks on this clone: Antigen unknown.

This specimen was CD4+ or CD8+ T cells sorted from blood, taken in a trial of the OX40 agonist ivuxolimab. The receptor's source is an adult with an advanced solid tumor such as melanoma, head and neck, liver or kidney cancer. The V gene is TRBV19, the J gene TRBJ1-5; D gene uncertain. In nucleotides, the CDR3 is TGTGCCAGTAGTATAGGGGTTCTAGATCAGCCCCAGCATTTT. Amino acids: CASSIGVLDQPQHF.